This entry concerns a single TCR beta chain. The data belong to a study of blood T cell repertoires in COVID-19. On the study more broadly: The United States, Italy and Spain provided the acute and convalescent COVID-19 samples. Sources were T cells, B-cell-depleted T cells, or PBMCs; the material itself was cDNA or gDNA.

Original handling: Counts of nucleated cells, estimated from reference gene primer amplification, were obtained. Here immunoSEQ multiplex PCR was the method, and the copy in TCRdb shows in-frame clones only, minus some. The V and J calls and clone size were taken over from that table, and D and trimming were inferred from the DNA. The sample yields around 150,000 clones, 80% to 85% seen once. Trimming left V 4 bases short and J 0 bases short, with 13 bases between. The CDR3 covers 16 residues. The germline CDR1 and CDR2 sequences are SGHRS and YFSETQ. The origin of this receptor is a woman aged 60-75 years with active or convalescent COVID-19. Sequences were obtained from peripheral blood. The chain joins TRBV5-1 to TRBJ2-2; D possibly corresponds to TRBD1 (6 bases). This CDR3 is CASSRDTQPNTGELFF. The CDR3 nucleotides are TGCGCCAGCAGCCGGGACACCCAACCGAACACCGGGGAGCTGTTTTTT. Variable domain in full (rest from reference TRBV5-1 and TRBJ2-2): KAGVTQTPRYLIKTRGQQVTLSCSPISGHRSVSWYQQTPGQGLQFLFEYFSETQRNKGNFPGRFSGRQFSNSRSEMNVSTLELGDSALYLCASSRDTQPNTGELFFGEGSRLTVL.